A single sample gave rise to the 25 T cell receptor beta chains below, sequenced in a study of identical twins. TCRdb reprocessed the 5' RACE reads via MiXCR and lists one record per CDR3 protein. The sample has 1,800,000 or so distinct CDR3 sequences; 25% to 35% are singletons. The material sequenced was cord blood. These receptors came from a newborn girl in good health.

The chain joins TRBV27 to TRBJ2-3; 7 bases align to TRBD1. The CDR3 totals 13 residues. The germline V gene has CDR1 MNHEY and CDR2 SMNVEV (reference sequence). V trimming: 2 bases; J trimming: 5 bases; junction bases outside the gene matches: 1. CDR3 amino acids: CASSLRGLDTQYF. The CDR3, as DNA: TGTGCCAGCAGTTTAAGGGGGCTAGATACGCAGTATTTT.

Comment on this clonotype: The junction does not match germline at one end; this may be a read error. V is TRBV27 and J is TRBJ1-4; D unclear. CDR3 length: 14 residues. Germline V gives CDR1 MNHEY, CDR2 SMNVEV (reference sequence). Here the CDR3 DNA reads TGTGCCAGCAGTTTTACGGCGGAGAATGGAAAACTGTTTTTT. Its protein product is CASSFTAENGKLFF.

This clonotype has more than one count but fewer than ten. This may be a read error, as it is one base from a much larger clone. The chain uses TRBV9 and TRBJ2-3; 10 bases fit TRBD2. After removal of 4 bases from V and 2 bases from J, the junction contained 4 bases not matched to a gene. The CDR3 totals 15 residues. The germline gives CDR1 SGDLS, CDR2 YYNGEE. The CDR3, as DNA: TGTGCCAGCAGCACAGGGACTAGCGCCACAGATACGCAGTATTTT. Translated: CASSTGTSATDTQYF. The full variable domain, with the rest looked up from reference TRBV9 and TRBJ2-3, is DSGVTQTPKHLITATGQRVTLRCSPRSGDLSVYWYQQSLDQGLQFLIQYYNGEERAKGNILERFSAQQFPDLHSELNLSSLELGDSALYFCASSTGTSATDTQYFGPGTRLTVL.

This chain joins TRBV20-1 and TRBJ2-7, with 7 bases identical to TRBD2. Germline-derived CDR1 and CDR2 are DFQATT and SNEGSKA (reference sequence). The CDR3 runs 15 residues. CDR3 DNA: TGCAGCATGCAACCCGAGCCTAGCGGACACTACGAGCAGTACTTC. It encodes CSMQPEPSGHYEQYF.

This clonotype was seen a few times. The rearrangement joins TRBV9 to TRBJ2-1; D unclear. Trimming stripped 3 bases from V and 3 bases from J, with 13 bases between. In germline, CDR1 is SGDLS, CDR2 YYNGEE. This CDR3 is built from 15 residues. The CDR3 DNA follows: TGTGCCAGCAGCGCCTTAGGTAGGCTCTACAATGAGCAGTTCTTC. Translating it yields CASSALGRLYNEQFF. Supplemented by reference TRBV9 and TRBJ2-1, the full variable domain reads DSGVTQTPKHLITATGQRVTLRCSPRSGDLSVYWYQQSLDQGLQFLIQYYNGEERAKGNILERFSAQQFPDLHSELNLSSLELGDSALYFCASSALGRLYNEQFFGPGTRLTVL.

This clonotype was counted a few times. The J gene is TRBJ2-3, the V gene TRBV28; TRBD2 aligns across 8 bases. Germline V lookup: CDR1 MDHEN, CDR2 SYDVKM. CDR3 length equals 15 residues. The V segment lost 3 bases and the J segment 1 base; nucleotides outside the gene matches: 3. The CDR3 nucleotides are TGTGCCAGCAGTTTCGTCGGGAGGGGCACAGATACGCAGTATTTT. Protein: CASSFVGRGTDTQYF.

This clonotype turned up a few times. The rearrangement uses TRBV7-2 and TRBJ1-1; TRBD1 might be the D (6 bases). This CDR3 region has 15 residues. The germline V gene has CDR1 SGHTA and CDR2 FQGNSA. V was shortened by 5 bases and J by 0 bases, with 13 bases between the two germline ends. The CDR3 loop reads CASSHGGRLNTEAFF. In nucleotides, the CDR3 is TGTGCCAGCAGCCATGGGGGCAGGCTGAACACTGAAGCTTTCTTT.

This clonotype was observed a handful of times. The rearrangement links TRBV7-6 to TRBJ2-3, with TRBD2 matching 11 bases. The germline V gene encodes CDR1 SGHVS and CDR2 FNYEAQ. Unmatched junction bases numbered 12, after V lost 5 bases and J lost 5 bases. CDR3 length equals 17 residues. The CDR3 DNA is TGTGCCAGCAGCCCTCCACGACTAGCGGGGAAAGTAGATACGCAGTATTTT. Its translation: CASSPPRLAGKVDTQYF. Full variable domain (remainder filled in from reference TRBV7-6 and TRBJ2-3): GAGVSQSPRYKVTKRGQDVALRCDPISGHVSLYWYRQALGQGPEFLTYFNYEAQQDKSGLPNDRFSAERPEGSISTLTIQRTEQRDSAMYRCASSPPRLAGKVDTQYFGPGTRLTVL.

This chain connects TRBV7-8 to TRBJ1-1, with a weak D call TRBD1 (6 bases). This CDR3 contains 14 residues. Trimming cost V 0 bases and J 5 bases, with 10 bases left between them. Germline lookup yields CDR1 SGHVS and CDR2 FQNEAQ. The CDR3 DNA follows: TGTGCCAGCAGCTTAGCGCAGGGGAGGACTGAAGCTTTCTTT. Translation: CASSLAQGRTEAFF.

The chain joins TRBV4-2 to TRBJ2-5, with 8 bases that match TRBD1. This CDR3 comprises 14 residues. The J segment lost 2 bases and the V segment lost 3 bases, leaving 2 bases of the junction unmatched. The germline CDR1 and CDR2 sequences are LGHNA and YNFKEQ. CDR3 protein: CASSHDRGQETQYF. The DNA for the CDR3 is TGTGCCAGCAGCCATGACAGGGGACAAGAGACCCAGTACTTC.

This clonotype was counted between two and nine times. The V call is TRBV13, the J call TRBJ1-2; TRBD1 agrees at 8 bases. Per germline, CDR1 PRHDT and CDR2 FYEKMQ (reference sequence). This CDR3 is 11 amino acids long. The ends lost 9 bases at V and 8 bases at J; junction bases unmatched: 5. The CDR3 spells CARAGGEGYTF. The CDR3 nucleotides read TGTGCCAGAGCAGGGGGCGAGGGCTACACCTTC.

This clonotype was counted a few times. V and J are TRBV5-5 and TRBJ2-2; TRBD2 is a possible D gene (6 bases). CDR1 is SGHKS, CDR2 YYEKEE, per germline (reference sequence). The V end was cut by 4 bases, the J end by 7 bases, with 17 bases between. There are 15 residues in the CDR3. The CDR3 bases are TGTGCCAGCAGCCTTACGGGAGTCCGGGACGGGGAGCTGTTTTTT. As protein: CASSLTGVRDGELFF. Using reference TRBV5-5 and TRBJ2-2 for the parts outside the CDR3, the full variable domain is DAGVTQSPTHLIKTRGQQVTLRCSPISGHKSVSWYQQVLGQGPQFIFQYYEKEERGRGNFPDRFSARQFPNYSSELNVNALLLGDSALYLCASSLTGVRDGELFFGEGSRLTVL.

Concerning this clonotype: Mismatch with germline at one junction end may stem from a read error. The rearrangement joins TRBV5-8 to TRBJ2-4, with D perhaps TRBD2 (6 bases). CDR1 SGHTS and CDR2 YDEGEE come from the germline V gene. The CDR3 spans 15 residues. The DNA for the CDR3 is TGTGCCAGCTGCTTGGGGGGTCTAGCCAAAAACATTCAGTACTTC. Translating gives CASCLGGLAKNIQYF.

The CDR3: CASSLVVRTTYEQYF. CDR3 nucleotide sequence: TGTGCCAGCAGCTTAGTGGTCAGGACTACCTACGAGCAGTACTTC. The J gene is TRBJ2-7, the V gene TRBV7-2, with D perhaps matching TRBD2 (6 bases). This CDR3 comprises 15 residues. Trimming cost V 1 base and J 2 bases, with 12 bases left between them. Looked up from germline, CDR1 is SGHTA and CDR2 is FQGNSA.

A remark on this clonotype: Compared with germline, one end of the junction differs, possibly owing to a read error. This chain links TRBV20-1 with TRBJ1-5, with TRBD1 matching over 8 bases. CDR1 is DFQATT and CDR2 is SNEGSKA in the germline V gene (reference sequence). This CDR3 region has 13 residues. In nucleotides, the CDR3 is TGCAGTGCTGGACAGGGTAGCGATCAGCCCCAGCATTTT. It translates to CSAGQGSDQPQHF.

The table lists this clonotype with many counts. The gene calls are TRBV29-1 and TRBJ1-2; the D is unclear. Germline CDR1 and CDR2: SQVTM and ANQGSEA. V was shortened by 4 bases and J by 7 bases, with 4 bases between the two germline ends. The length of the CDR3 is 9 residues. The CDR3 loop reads CSVGFGYTF. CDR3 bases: TGCAGCGTTGGGTTTGGCTACACCTTC.

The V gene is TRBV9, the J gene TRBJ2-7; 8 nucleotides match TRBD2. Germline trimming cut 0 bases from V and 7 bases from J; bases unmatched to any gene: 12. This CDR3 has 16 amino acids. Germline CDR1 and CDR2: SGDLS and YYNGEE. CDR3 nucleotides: TGTGCCAGCAGCGTAGTGGGCGGGAGGATCGACAATGAGCAGTACTTC. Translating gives CASSVVGGRIDNEQYF.

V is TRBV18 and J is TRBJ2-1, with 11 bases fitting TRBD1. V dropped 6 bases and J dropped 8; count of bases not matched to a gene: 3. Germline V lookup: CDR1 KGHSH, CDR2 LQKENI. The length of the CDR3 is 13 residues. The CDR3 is CASSRTGGYEQFF. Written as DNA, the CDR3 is TGTGCCAGCTCGAGGACAGGGGGCTATGAGCAGTTCTTC.

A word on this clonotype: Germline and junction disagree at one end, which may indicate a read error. DNA of the CDR3: TGTGCCAGCACCTTACCGGGACTTCACTACAATGAGCAGTTCTTC. Its translation: CASTLPGLHYNEQFF. The chain employs TRBV11-2 and TRBJ2-1; tentative D call: TRBD2 (6 bases). In germline, CDR1 is SGHAT, CDR2 FQNNGV. This CDR3 has 15 residues. The full variable domain, completed using reference TRBV11-2 and TRBJ2-1, is EAGVAQSPRYKIIEKRQSVAFWCNPISGHATLYWYQQILGQGPKLLIQFQNNGVVDDSQLPKDRFSAERLKGVDSTLKIQPAKLEDSAVYLCASTLPGLHYNEQFFGPGTRLTVL.

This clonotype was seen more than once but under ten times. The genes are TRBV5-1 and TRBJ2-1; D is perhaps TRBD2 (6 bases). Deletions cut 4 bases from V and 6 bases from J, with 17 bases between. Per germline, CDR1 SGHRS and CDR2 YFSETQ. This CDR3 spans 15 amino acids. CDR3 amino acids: CASSLLAEGGNEQFF. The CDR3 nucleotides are TGCGCCAGCAGCCTACTAGCCGAAGGTGGCAATGAGCAGTTCTTC.

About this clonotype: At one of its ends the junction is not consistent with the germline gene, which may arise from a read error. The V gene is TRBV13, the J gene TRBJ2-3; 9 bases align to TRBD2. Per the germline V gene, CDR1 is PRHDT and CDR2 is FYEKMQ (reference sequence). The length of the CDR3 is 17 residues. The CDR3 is CASGLLAGATSTDTQYF. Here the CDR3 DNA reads TGTGCCAGCGGCTTGTTAGCGGGGGCGACTAGCACAGATACGCAGTATTTT. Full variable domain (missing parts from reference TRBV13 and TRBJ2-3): AAGVIQSPRHLIKEKRETATLKCYPIPRHDTVYWYQQGPGQDPQFLISFYEKMQSDKGSIPDRFSAQQFSDYHSELNMSSLELGDSALYFCASGLLAGATSTDTQYFGPGTRLTVL.

CDR3 nucleotides: TGTGCCACCAGCCGGGACAATGAAAAACTGTTTTTT. Translating gives CATSRDNEKLFF. The chain joins TRBV24-1 to TRBJ1-4; D might be TRBD1 (5 bases). Trimming stripped 7 bases from V and 5 bases from J, with 7 bases between. This CDR3 spans 12 amino acids. CDR1 KGHDR and CDR2 SFDVKD come from the germline V gene.

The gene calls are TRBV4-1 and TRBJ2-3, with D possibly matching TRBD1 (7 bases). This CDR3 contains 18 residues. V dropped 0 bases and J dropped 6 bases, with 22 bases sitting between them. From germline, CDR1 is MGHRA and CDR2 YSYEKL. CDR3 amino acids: CASSQDLTQGGFWDTQYF. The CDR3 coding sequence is TGCGCCAGCAGCCAAGATCTTACCCAGGGGGGATTTTGGGATACGCAGTATTTT.

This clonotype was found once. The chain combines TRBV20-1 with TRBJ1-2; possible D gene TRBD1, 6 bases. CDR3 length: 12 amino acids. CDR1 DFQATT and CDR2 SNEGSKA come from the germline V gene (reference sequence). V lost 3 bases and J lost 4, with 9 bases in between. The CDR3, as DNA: TGCAGTGCTAGTTGGGGGCTCTATGGCTACACCTTC. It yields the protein CSASWGLYGYTF.

CDR3 sequence (DNA): TGTGCCAGCAGTCCTCCGGGACGGCGGGTTGAAAAACTGTTTTTT. Translating it yields CASSPPGRRVEKLFF. The genes are TRBV14 and TRBJ1-4, with D perhaps matching TRBD1 (5 bases). Per the germline V gene, CDR1 is SGHDN and CDR2 is FVKESK. With 6 bases removed from V and 7 bases from J, the gap between germline ends came to 18 bases. The CDR3 covers 15 residues.